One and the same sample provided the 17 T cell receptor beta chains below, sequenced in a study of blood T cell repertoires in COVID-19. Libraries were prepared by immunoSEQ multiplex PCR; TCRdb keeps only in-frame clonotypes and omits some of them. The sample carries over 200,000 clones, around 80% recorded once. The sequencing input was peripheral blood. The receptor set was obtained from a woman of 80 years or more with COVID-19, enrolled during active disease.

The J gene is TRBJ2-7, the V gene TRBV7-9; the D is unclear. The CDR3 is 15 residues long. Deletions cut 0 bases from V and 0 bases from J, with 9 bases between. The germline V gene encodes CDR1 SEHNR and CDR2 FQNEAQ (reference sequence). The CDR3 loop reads CASSLAGTLSYEQYF. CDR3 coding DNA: TGTGCCAGCAGCTTAGCTGGCACCCTCTCCTACGAGCAGTACTTC.

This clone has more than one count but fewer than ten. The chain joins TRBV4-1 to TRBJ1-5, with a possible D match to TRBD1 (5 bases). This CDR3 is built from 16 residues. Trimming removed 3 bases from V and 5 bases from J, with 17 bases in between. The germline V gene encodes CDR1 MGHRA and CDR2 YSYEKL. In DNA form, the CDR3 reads TGCGCCAGCAGCCAGCAACCAGGGAATGGAGATCAGCCCCAGCATTTT. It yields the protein CASSQQPGNGDQPQHF.

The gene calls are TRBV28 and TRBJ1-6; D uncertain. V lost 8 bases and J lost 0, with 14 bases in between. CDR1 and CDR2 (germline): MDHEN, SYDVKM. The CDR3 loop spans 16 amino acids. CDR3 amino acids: CASHTTVSSYNSPLHF. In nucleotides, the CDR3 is TGTGCCAGCCACACGACTGTGAGCTCCTATAATTCACCCCTCCACTTT. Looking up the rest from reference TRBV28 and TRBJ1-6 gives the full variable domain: DVKVTQSSRYLVKRTGEKVFLECVQDMDHENMFWYRQDPGLGLRLIYFSYDVKMKEKGDIPEGYSVSREKKERFSLILESASTNQTSMYLCASHTTVSSYNSPLHFGNGTRLTVT.

CDR3 amino acids: CASGGTATLFETQYF. The CDR3 coding sequence is TGCGCCAGCGGTGGGACAGCTACTTTGTTCGAGACCCAGTACTTC. The rearrangement uses TRBV5-1 and TRBJ2-5; 7 nucleotides agree with TRBD1. V lost 7 bases, J lost 5 bases, and 14 bases stayed unmatched. This CDR3 is built from 15 residues. Germline V gene sequence: CDR1 SGHRS, CDR2 YFSETQ.

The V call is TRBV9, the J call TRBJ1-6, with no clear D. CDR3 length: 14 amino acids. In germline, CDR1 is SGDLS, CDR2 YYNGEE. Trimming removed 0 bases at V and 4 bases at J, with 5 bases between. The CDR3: CASSVERYNSPLHF. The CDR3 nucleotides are TGTGCCAGCAGCGTAGAACGGTATAATTCACCCCTCCACTTT.

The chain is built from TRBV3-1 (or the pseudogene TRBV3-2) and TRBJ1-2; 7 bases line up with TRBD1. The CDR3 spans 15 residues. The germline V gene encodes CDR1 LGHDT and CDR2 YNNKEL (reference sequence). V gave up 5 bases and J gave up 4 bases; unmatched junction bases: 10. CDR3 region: CASSKSGTATYGYTF. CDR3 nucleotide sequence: TGTGCCAGCAGCAAATCCGGGACAGCAACCTATGGCTACACCTTC.

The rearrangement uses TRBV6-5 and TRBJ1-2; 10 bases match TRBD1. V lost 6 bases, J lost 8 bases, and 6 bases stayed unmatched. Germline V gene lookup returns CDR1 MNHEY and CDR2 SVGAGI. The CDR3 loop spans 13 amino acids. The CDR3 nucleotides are TGTGCCAGCAGCCTGGGACAGGGGATCGGCTACACCTTC. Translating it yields CASSLGQGIGYTF.

The CDR3 region is CASSLETGGSYTF. Here the CDR3 DNA reads TGTGCCAGCAGCTTGGAGACAGGGGGCAGCTACACCTTC. V is TRBV5-4 and J is TRBJ1-2; TRBD1 matches at 10 bases. Germline trimming cut 0 bases from V and 9 bases from J; bases unmatched to any gene: 2. CDR1 is SGHNT and CDR2 is YYREEE in the germline V gene (reference sequence). The CDR3 totals 13 residues.

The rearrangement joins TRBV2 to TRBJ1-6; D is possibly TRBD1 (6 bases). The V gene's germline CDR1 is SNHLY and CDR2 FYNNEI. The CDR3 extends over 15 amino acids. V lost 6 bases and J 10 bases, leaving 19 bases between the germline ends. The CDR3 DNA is TGTGCCAGCAGGCCCGGGACTATAAGGGGGTCACCCCTCCACTTT. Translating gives CASRPGTIRGSPLHF.

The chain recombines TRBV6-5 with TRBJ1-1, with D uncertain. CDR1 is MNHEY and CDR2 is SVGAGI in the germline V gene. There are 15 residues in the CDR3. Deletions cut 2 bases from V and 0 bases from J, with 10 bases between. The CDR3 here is CASSYGQWVNTEAFF. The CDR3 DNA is TGTGCCAGCAGTTACGGGCAGTGGGTGAACACTGAAGCTTTCTTT.

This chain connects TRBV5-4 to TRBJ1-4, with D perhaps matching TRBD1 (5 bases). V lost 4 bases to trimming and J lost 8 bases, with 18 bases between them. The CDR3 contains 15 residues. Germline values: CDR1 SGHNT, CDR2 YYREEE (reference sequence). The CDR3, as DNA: TGTGCCAGCAGCAACGCCCCAGGGAAGGAGGAAAAACTGTTTTTT. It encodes CASSNAPGKEEKLFF.

DNA of the CDR3: TGTGCCAGCTCACAAAAAGTCGGTGAGCAGTTCTTC. Its protein product is CASSQKVGEQFF. The chain links TRBV18 to TRBJ2-1, with D uncertain. The CDR3 runs to 12 residues. Germline CDR1 KGHSH, CDR2 LQKENI. Trimming cost V 4 bases and J 9 bases, with 10 bases left between them.

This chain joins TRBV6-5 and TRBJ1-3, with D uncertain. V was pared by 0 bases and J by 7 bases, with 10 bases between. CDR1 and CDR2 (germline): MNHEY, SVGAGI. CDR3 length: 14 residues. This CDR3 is CASSYSTGRNTIYF. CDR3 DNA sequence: TGTGCCAGCAGTTACTCGACGGGGAGGAACACCATATATTTT.

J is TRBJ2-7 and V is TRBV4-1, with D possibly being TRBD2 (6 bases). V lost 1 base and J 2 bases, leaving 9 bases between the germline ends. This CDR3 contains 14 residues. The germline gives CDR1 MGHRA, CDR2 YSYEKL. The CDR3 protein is CASSQVEGTYEQYF. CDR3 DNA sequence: TGCGCCAGCAGCCAAGTGGAGGGGACCTACGAGCAGTACTTC.

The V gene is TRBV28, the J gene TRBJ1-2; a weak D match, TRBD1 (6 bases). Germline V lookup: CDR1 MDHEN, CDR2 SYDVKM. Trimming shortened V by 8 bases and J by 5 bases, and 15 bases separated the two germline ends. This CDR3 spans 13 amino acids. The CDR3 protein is CASRPGGRYGYTF. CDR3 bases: TGTGCCAGCCGGCCGGGGGGCAGGTATGGCTACACCTTC.

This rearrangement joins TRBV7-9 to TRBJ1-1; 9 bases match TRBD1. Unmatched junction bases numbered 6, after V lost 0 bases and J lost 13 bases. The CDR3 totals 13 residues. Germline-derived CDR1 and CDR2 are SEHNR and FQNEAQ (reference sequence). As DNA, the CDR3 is TGTGCCAGCAGCTTAGCGGGACAGGGAAAGGATTTCTTT. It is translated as CASSLAGQGKDFF.

The CDR3 DNA reads as TGTGCCACCAGCAGAGGGAGCTACTACAATGAGCAGTTCTTC. This gives the protein CATSRGSYYNEQFF. The V call is TRBV15, the J call TRBJ2-1; D gene uncertain. CDR1 and CDR2 (germline): LNHNV, YYDKDF (reference sequence). This CDR3 has 14 amino acids. The V and J ends lost 1 base and 3 bases respectively, with 7 bases between them.